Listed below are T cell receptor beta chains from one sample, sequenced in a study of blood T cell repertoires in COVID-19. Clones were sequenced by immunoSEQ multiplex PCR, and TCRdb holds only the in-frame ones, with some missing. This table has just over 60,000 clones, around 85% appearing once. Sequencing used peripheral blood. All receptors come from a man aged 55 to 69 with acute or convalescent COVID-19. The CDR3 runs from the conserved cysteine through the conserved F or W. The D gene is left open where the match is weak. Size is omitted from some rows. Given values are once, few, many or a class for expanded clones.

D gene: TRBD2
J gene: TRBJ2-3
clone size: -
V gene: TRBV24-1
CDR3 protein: CATSSLAGEDTQYF
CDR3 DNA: TGTGCCACCAGTTCGCTAGCGGGGGAAGATACGCAGTATTTT

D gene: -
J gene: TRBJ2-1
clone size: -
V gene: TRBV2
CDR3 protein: CASGSGGGVRNEQFF
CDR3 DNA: TGTGCCAGTGGGTCGGGCGGCGGGGTCAGGAATGAGCAGTTCTTC

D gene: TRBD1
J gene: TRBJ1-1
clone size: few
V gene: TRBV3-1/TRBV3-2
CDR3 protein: CASSQAAGGSEAFF
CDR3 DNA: TGTGCCAGCAGCCAAGCCGCAGGGGGATCTGAAGCTTTCTTT

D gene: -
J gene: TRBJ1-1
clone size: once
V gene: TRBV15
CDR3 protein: CATSSGPSPRPDTEAFF
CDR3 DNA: TGTGCCACCAGCAGTGGGCCCTCCCCCCGGCCAGACACTGAAGCTTTCTTT

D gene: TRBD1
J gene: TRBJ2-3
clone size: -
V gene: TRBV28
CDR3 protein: CASSLTPPGQGATDTQYF
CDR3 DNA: TGTGCCAGCAGTTTGACACCGCCGGGACAGGGGGCGACAGATACGCAGTATTTT

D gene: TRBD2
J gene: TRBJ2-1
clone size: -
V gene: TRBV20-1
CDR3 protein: CSASSGRASPNEQFF
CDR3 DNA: TGCAGTGCTAGTAGCGGGAGGGCCTCCCCAAATGAGCAGTTCTTC

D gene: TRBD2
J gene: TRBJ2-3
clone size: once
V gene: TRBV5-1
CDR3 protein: CASSLGGGLAASTDTQYF
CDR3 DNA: TGCGCCAGCAGCTTGGGAGGAGGGCTAGCGGCTAGCACAGATACGCAGTATTTT

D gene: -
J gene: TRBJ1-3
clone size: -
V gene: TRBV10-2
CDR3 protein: CASLSGSGNTIYF
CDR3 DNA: TGCGCCAGCCTCTCGGGGTCGGGAAACACCATATATTTT

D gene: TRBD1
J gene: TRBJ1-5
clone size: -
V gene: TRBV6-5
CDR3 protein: CASSLTGNNQPQHF
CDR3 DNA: TGTGCCAGCAGTTTGACAGGGAACAATCAGCCCCAGCATTTT

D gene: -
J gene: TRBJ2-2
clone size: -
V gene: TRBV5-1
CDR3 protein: CASSGRLGTGELFF
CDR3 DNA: TGCGCCAGCAGCGGGAGGCTGGGGACCGGGGAGCTGTTTTTT

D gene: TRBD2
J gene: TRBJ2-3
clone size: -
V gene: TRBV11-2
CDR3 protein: CASSWDRTSGTDTQYF
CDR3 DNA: TGTGCCAGCAGCTGGGACCGGACTAGCGGCACAGATACGCAGTATTTT

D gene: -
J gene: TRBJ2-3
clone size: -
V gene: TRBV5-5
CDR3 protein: CASSLVVRGLTDTQYF
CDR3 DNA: TGTGCCAGCAGCTTGGTGGTCAGGGGTCTAACAGATACGCAGTATTTT

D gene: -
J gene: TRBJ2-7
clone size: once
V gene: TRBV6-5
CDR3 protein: CAWGMVGEQYF
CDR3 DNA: TGTGCCTGGGGCATGGTTGGGGAGCAGTACTTC

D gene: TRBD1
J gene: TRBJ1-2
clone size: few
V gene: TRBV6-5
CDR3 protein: CASKQGSYGYTF
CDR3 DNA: TGTGCCAGCAAACAGGGGAGCTATGGCTACACCTTC

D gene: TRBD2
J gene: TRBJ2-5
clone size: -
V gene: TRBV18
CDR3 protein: CASSIDLAGGRRETQYF
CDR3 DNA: TGTGCCAGCTCAATTGACCTAGCGGGAGGGCGTCGAGAGACCCAGTACTTC

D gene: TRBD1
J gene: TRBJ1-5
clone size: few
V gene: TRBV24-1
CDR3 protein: CATSQGAQGQPQHF
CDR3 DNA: TGTGCCACCAGTCAGGGGGCGCAGGGTCAGCCCCAGCATTTT

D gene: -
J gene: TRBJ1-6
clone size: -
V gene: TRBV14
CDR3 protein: CASSQERIRGSPLHF
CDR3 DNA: TGTGCCAGCAGCCAAGAAAGGATTCGAGGATCACCCCTCCACTTT

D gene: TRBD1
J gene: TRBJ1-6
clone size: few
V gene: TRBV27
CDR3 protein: CASSAGTGGYNSPLHF
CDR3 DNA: TGTGCCAGCAGTGCAGGGACAGGAGGATATAATTCACCCCTCCACTTT

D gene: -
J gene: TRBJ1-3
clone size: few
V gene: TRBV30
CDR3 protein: CAWSVRGYSGNTIYF
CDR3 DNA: TGTGCCTGGAGTGTACGAGGGTACTCTGGAAACACCATATATTTT

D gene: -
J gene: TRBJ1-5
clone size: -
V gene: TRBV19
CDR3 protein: CASSIKQGNQPQHF
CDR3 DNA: TGTGCCAGTAGTATTAAACAGGGTAATCAGCCCCAGCATTTT

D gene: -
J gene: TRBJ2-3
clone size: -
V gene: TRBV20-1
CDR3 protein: CSASPPSTDTQYF
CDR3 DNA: TGCAGTGCTAGTCCCCCTAGCACAGATACGCAGTATTTT

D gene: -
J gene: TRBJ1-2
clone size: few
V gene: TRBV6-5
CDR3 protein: CASFRRGGYGYTF
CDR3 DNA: TGTGCCAGCTTTCGGAGGGGAGGATATGGCTACACCTTC

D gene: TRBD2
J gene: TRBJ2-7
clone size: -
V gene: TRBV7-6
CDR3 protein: CASSTSAGTGGEQYF
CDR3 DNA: TGTGCCAGCAGCACCAGCGCCGGGACGGGAGGGGAGCAGTACTTC

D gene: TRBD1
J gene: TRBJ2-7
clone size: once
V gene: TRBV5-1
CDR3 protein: CASSEGQDYEQYF
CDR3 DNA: TGCGCCAGCAGCGAGGGACAGGACTACGAGCAGTACTTC

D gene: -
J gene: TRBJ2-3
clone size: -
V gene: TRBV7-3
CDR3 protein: CASSLERADTQYF
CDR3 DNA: TGTGCCAGCAGTCTTGAGAGGGCAGATACGCAGTATTTT

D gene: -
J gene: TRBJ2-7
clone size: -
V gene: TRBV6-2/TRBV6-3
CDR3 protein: CASSFAGYEQYF
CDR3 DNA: TGTGCCAGCAGTTTTGCGGGTTACGAGCAGTACTTC

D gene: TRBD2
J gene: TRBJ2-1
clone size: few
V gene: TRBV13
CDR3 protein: CASSLVGRRNEQFF
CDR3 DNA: TGTGCCAGCAGCTTAGTCGGGAGGAGGAATGAGCAGTTCTTC

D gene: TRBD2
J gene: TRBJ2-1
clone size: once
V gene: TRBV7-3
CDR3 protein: CASSVRGGRAVNEQFF
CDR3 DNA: TGTGCCAGCAGCGTCCGGGGCGGGAGGGCCGTCAATGAGCAGTTCTTC